One sample yielded the 14 T cell receptor beta chains listed below, sequenced in a study of STAT5B mutations in CD4+ large granular lymphocyte leukemia. Generated by immunoSEQ multiplex PCR, the TCRdb table keeps only in-frame clones and is missing some. In the table there are 35,000 or so clones, roughly 71% of which are singletons. The specimen sequenced was CD4+ T cells from blood buffy coats. Receptor source: a human donor in good health.

The genes are TRBV7-8 and TRBJ1-1; TRBD1 aligns across 7 bases. Per the germline V gene, CDR1 is SGHVS and CDR2 is FQNEAQ. The CDR3 is made up of 14 amino acids. V lost 5 bases, J lost 0 bases, and 3 bases stayed unmatched. CDR3 coding DNA: TGTGCCAGCAGCCTCGACAGGGTGAACACTGAAGCTTTCTTT. This translates into CASSLDRVNTEAFF.

The rearrangement joins TRBV6-5 to TRBJ2-7, with 9 bases matching TRBD1. Losses at the gene ends were 8 bases for V and 3 bases for J; bases not matched to a gene: 2. This CDR3 contains 12 residues. CDR1 and CDR2 (germline): MNHEY, SVGAGI. The CDR3 region is CASGTGFYEQYF. The CDR3 bases are TGTGCCAGCGGGACAGGGTTCTACGAGCAGTACTTC.

This chain uses TRBV14 with TRBJ1-6; D perhaps matches TRBD1 (6 bases). The CDR3 is 14 residues long. Between the trimmed V and J ends, which lost 0 bases and 10 bases, there was a span of 10 bases. The germline V gene encodes CDR1 SGHDN and CDR2 FVKESK. CDR3 DNA sequence: TGTGCCAGCAGCCAAGAAACGGGGGCGTCACCCCTCCACTTT. The encoded protein is CASSQETGASPLHF.

In its sample, this clone was seen a few times. The junction differs from germline at one of its ends, possibly a read error. The gene calls are TRBV4-3 and TRBJ2-2; 12 positions agree with TRBD2. CDR3 length: 16 amino acids. Germline V lookup: CDR1 LGHNA, CDR2 YSLEER. This chain's CDR3 is CASSRSSGGATGGLFF. CDR3 DNA sequence: TGCGCCAGCAGCCGATCTAGCGGGGGGGCAACCGGGGGGCTGTTTTTT.

The gene calls are TRBV2 and TRBJ1-2; 7 nucleotides match TRBD1. The CDR3 has 15 residues. V lost 6 bases and J lost 4; bases outside the gene matches: 11. From germline, CDR1 is SNHLY and CDR2 FYNNEI. The CDR3 DNA reads TGTGCCAGCAGGGGCGGGGACAGATTTGGCTATGGCTACACCTTC. The encoded protein is CASRGGDRFGYGYTF.

The J gene is TRBJ2-1, the V gene TRBV30; D possibly corresponds to TRBD1 (6 bases). Trimming cost V 3 bases and J 1 base, with 10 bases left between them. CDR1 is GTSNPN, CDR2 SVGIG, per germline (reference sequence). The CDR3 loop spans 14 amino acids. CDR3 protein: CAWRGRGSYNEQFF. Here the CDR3 DNA reads TGTGCCTGGAGGGGCAGGGGATCCTACAATGAGCAGTTCTTC.

V gene TRBV5-1 combines with J gene TRBJ2-7; 7 bases match TRBD2. The CDR3 totals 15 residues. From germline, CDR1 is SGHRS and CDR2 YFSETQ. J lost 1 base, V lost 0 bases, and 4 bases had no gene match. CDR3 in amino acids: CASSLASGVSYEQYF. As DNA, the CDR3 is TGCGCCAGCAGCTTGGCAAGCGGGGTATCCTACGAGCAGTACTTC.

The genes are TRBV27 and TRBJ1-2, with D tentatively TRBD1 (6 bases). The germline gives CDR1 MNHEY, CDR2 SMNVEV (reference sequence). Trimming left V 5 bases short and J 7 bases short, with 14 bases between. The CDR3 has 13 residues. CDR3 amino acids: CASSPDRFSGYTF. The CDR3 DNA reads TGTGCCAGCAGTCCTGACAGGTTCTCTGGCTACACCTTC.

There are a few counts of this clone. This sequence joins TRBV4-1 and TRBJ2-2, with D perhaps matching TRBD1 (5 bases). The germline gives CDR1 MGHRA, CDR2 YSYEKL. The V gene lost 5 bases and the J gene lost 6 bases, with 10 bases spanning the gap. The CDR3 loop spans 13 amino acids. The CDR3 DNA sequence: TGCGCCAGCAGCATCCTGGGGCCCGGGGAGCTGTTTTTT. Translated: CASSILGPGELFF.

This rearrangement joins TRBV5-6 to TRBJ2-2; D ambiguous. With 0 bases removed from V and 3 bases from J, the gap between germline ends came to 9 bases. The V gene's germline CDR1 is SGHDT and CDR2 YYEEEE. The CDR3 is 15 amino acids. The CDR3 loop is CASSLAGTYTGELFF. The CDR3 nucleotides are TGTGCCAGCAGCTTGGCGGGCACCTACACCGGGGAGCTGTTTTTT.

This clone appeared a few times. The chain joins TRBV28 to TRBJ1-1; TRBD1 aligns across 7 bases. The germline CDR1 and CDR2 sequences are MDHEN and SYDVKM. The V segment lost 0 bases and the J segment 4 bases; nucleotides outside the gene matches: 5. The CDR3 is 15 residues long. CDR3 DNA: TGTGCCAGCAGTTTATGGGCAGGGGGTAGCACTGAAGCTTTCTTT. It is translated as CASSLWAGGSTEAFF.

This clone occurred a few times. CDR3 residues: CASNPGTSGSYEQYF. The CDR3 bases are TGTGCCAGCAATCCCGGGACTAGCGGCTCCTACGAGCAGTACTTC. This chain uses TRBV28 with TRBJ2-7, with 11 bases matching TRBD2. Trimming at V came to 7 bases and at J to 0 bases, leaving 5 bases not matched to a gene. CDR3 size: 15 residues. From germline, CDR1 is MDHEN and CDR2 SYDVKM.

This chain uses TRBV18 with TRBJ1-5; D remains ambiguous. CDR3 size: 13 residues. CDR1 is KGHSH and CDR2 is LQKENI in the germline V gene. The V and J ends lost 3 bases and 4 bases respectively, with 7 bases between them. DNA for the CDR3: TGTGCCAGCTCACCCGAACAGAATCAGCCCCAGCATTTT. Translated: CASSPEQNQPQHF.

The rearrangement links TRBV19 to TRBJ1-5; D is unresolved. This CDR3 region has 13 residues. Germline V lookup: CDR1 LNHDA, CDR2 SQIVND (reference sequence). With 7 bases removed from V and 7 bases from J, the gap between germline ends came to 14 bases. In DNA form, the CDR3 reads TGTGCCAGTACCCAGCGGGGATTGCAGCCCCAGCATTTT. Protein: CASTQRGLQPQHF.